These 6 T cell receptor beta chains came from one sample sequenced in a study of T-cell reconstitution after alpha-beta-depleted transplantation in children. Preparation of the TCRbeta library involved a method that used unique molecular identifiers. One entry per CDR3 protein, called by TCRdb with MiXCR from the PCR reads. The sample contains roughly 790,000 distinct CDR3 sequences, approximately 15% of which appear only once. Sequences were derived from PBMCs, mostly from graft donor cells, sampled 360 days after TCRalphabeta/CD19-depleted stem cell transplant. The receptors shown here come from a male patient under 18 who had a stem cell transplant for acute lymphoblastic leukemia, so the T cells may come from the graft donor.

This clonotype has more than one count but fewer than ten. The chain employs TRBV24-1 and TRBJ2-1; perhaps D is TRBD1 or TRBD2 (5 bases each). V was shortened by 5 bases and J by 4 bases, with 17 bases between the two germline ends. Germline-derived CDR1 and CDR2 are KGHDR and SFDVKD. This CDR3 spans 16 amino acids. DNA of the CDR3: TGTGCCACCAGTGTCACTGACCTGGGGGTTTACAATGAGCAGTTCTTC. Its protein product is CATSVTDLGVYNEQFF.

This clonotype showed up just a few times. The V and J genes are TRBV27 and TRBJ2-2; no firm D call. From germline, CDR1 is MNHEY and CDR2 SMNVEV (reference sequence). V lost 2 bases and J lost 5, with 6 bases in between. The CDR3 is 13 residues long. CDR3 in DNA: TGTGCCAGCAGTTTACCCGGAACCGGGGAGCTGTTTTTT. Amino acid sequence: CASSLPGTGELFF.

Many counts were recorded for this clonotype. The chain recombines TRBV27 with TRBJ2-3; D gene unclear. The germline CDR1 and CDR2 sequences are MNHEY and SMNVEV (reference sequence). V was clipped by 5 bases and J by 0 bases, with 9 bases between them. CDR3 length equals 14 residues. The CDR3 sequence: CASSMGFSTDTQYF. The CDR3 coding sequence is TGTGCCAGCAGTATGGGGTTCAGCACAGATACGCAGTATTTT.

This clonotype was seen only a few times. The gene calls are TRBV29-1 and TRBJ2-3; 8 bases agree with TRBD1. The CDR3 runs to 16 residues. Germline assignment: CDR1 SQVTM and CDR2 ANQGSEA. Trimming removed 1 base from V and 4 bases from J; junction bases left unmatched: 10. The CDR3 spells CSVEGSGGGPADTQYF. DNA of the CDR3: TGCAGCGTTGAAGGGTCAGGGGGCGGCCCAGCAGATACGCAGTATTTT.

This clonotype has a handful of counts. The rearrangement uses TRBV27 and TRBJ2-3, with D maybe TRBD2 (6 bases). The CDR3 has 16 residues. Trimming pared 7 bases from V and 8 bases from J, leaving 25 bases between. Germline lookup yields CDR1 MNHEY and CDR2 SMNVEV (reference sequence). The CDR3 region is CASINGPGGGIGTQYF. DNA for the CDR3: TGTGCCAGCATCAACGGACCCGGGGGAGGAATTGGTACGCAGTATTTT.

The J gene is TRBJ1-4, the V gene TRBV7-8; D perhaps matches TRBD1 (6 bases). This CDR3 region has 15 residues. Deletions cut 5 bases from V and 7 bases from J, with 17 bases between. Germline CDR1 and CDR2: SGHVS and FQNEAQ. The CDR3 spells CASSAVGLGGEKLFF. The DNA of the CDR3 is TGTGCCAGCAGCGCAGTGGGGCTAGGGGGTGAAAAACTGTTTTTT.